Included here is one TCR beta chain sequence, with context. This specimen comes from a study of blood T cell repertoires in COVID-19. The V and J ends lost 4 bases and 3 bases respectively, with 13 bases between them. The length of the CDR3 is 15 residues. Germline V gene lookup returns CDR1 SNHLY and CDR2 FYNNEI. Produced via immunoSEQ multiplex PCR; TCRdb's table is partial and in-frame only. The data hold about 140,000 clones, with under 85% observed a single time. The chain joins TRBV2 to TRBJ1-5; D unclear. This TCR was recovered from a human donor in a cohort sampled during active COVID-19. The material sequenced was peripheral blood. The CDR3 reads CASSVQRHPNQPQHF. In DNA, the CDR3 is TGTGCCAGCAGTGTTCAACGACACCCCAATCAGCCCCAGCATTTT.